The 5 T cell receptor beta chains below were found in one sample sequenced in a study of blood T cell repertoires in COVID-19. Assay: immunoSEQ multiplex PCR; the TCRdb copy retains only in-frame clones and omits some. The data hold hundreds of thousands of clones, with over 75% observed a single time. Sample: peripheral blood. All receptors derive from a woman in her forties or fifties with active or convalescent COVID-19.

This clone was recorded only once. The chain links TRBV29-1 to TRBJ2-5; D unclear. Germline V CDR1 and CDR2: SQVTM, ANQGSEA. V lost 4 bases to trimming and J lost 1 base, with 7 bases between them. The CDR3 consists of 12 residues. The CDR3 loop reads CSVGARQETQYF. Here the CDR3 DNA reads TGCAGCGTTGGGGCTCGCCAAGAGACCCAGTACTTC.

This chain uses TRBV6-5 with TRBJ1-4; D is unclear. The CDR3 length is 14 residues. Germline lookup yields CDR1 MNHEY and CDR2 SVGAGI. Trimming removed 6 bases at V and 5 bases at J, with 13 bases between. The CDR3 spells CASSPRRGNEKLFF. The CDR3 DNA reads as TGTGCCAGCAGCCCCCGCCGCGGAAATGAAAAACTGTTTTTT.

The genes are TRBV19 and TRBJ1-2, with TRBD1 matching 10 bases. V trimming: 5 bases; J trimming: 3 bases; junction bases outside the gene matches: 3. Germline V CDR1 and CDR2: LNHDA, SQIVND (reference sequence). The CDR3 is 14 amino acids. This CDR3 is CASSYGQGDYGYTF. In nucleotides, the CDR3 is TGTGCCAGTAGTTACGGACAGGGGGACTATGGCTACACCTTC.

The gene calls are TRBV11-2 and TRBJ1-2, with TRBD1 matching 8 bases. The CDR3 loop spans 17 amino acids. From germline, CDR1 is SGHAT and CDR2 FQNNGV. After removal of 2 bases from V and 0 bases from J, the junction contained 8 bases not matched to a gene. CDR3 in DNA: TGTGCCAGCAGCTTAACAGGGGGGGTATACCCTAACTATGGCTACACCTTC. Translation gives CASSLTGGVYPNYGYTF.

The rearrangement joins TRBV6-5 to TRBJ1-1; the D gene is possibly TRBD1 (5 bases). Germline CDR1 is MNHEY and CDR2 is SVGAGI. The CDR3 sequence is 13 residues long. Trimming removed 6 bases at V and 2 bases at J, with 10 bases between. CDR3 sequence reads: CASRRDGNTEAFF. The CDR3 DNA follows: TGTGCCAGCAGGCGGGACGGAAACACTGAAGCTTTCTTT.